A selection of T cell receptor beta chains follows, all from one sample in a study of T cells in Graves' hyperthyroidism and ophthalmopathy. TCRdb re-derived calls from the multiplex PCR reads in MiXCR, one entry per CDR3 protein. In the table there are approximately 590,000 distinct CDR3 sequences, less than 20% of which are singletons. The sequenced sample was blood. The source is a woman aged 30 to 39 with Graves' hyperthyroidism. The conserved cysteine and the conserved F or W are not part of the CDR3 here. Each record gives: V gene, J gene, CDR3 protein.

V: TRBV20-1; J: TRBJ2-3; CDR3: STSGHTSTDTQY
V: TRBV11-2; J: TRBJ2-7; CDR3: ASSLPPWYGPSYEQY
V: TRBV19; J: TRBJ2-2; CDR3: AIGGPGELF
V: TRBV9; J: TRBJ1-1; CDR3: ASSVAGVSTEAF
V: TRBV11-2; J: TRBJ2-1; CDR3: ASSGTSGRGGNEQF
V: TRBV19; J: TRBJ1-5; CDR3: ASSPSAPTANNQPQH
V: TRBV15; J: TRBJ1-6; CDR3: ATSSLLTAPLRSPLH
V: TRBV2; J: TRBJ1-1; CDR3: ASSRERNTEAF
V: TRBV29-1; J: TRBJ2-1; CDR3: SVEGITSGFFNEQF
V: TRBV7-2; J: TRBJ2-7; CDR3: ASSSSVTYEQY
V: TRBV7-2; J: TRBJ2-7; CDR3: ASSSQLVRTSGEQY